This T cell receptor (beta chain) was found in a study of T cells and copy number aberrations in small-cell lung cancer (dated by TCRdb to 2020 to 2022). At the level of the whole study: TCR repertoire sequencing was paired with whole-exome sequencing of the same tumor regions to relate T cell metrics to mutations and copy number aberrations. Tumor TCR data were available for approximately 16 patients, and 13 to 15 patients had TCR data from both tumor and normal tissue.

The donors were limited-stage small-cell lung cancer patients who had surgical resection in Hangzhou, China, between 2008 and 2020. Every donor underwent upfront surgery with no preoperative chemotherapy or radiotherapy, and no donor received immunotherapy either before or after surgery. Each of the 20 or so patients in the sequenced cohort was a smoker or a heavy second-hand smoker. Three regions were collected from each tumor FFPE block by a grid approach so that spatial heterogeneity of the primary tumors was represented. Tumor regions were macrodissected for enrichment of malignant cells, and only regions expected to yield at least 150 ng DNA were selected. The study used multi-region TCR-beta sequencing of resected limited-stage small-cell lung cancers together with tumor-adjacent lung tissue to characterize T cell repertoire heterogeneity. Genomic DNA was extracted from FFPE tissue using the AllPrep DNA/RNA FFPE Kit (Qiagen).

Details on this clone: Its antigen target is currently unknown. No quality values exist for individual bases; no much larger clone is one base distant.

The CDR3, cysteine through phenylalanine, is 11 amino acids long. The retained sequence is limited to the CDR3, 33 bases, with the frame set at the first base. The V and J ends are trimmed by 3 bases and 8 bases, leaving 10 bases between them. Sequences DFQATT (CDR1) and SNEGSKA (CDR2) are obtained from the germline V gene (reference sequence). The immunoSEQ hsTCRB Kit, with multiplexed V- and J-gene primers, was used to amplify TCR-beta CDR3 regions from genomic DNA. Unique DNA barcodes were added in a second PCR, and the samples were pooled together with one negative control and one positive control. The pooled TCR-beta libraries were sequenced using a 150-cycle paired-end protocol on an Illumina MiSeq. As for how the authors treated the data: Raw sequencing data were processed by Adaptive Biotechnologies into a report containing normalized, annotated TCR-beta repertoires. T-cell density was computed as TCR-beta templates normalized to usable DNA, which was estimated by amplifying housekeeping genes. Richness counted unique rearrangements, and clonality was defined as 1 minus Pielou's evenness. The Jaccard index, the Morisita overlap index, and the proportion of shared top-20 clonotypes were used to quantify intratumor TCR heterogeneity between regions. The immuneACCESS repertoire file appears here via TCRdb, limited to in-frame rearrangements. These files lack a portion of the clones; in checked studies, under half of the deficit traces to unresolved V genes, and the cause of the others is not known. That table supplies the V and J calls and clone size; D and trimming were determined from the DNA. Counted in this sample were some 6,300 clones; roughly four fifths of them appeared once. The ten largest clones represent around 8.7% of the sample.

General conclusions and limits of the study: High heterogeneity of the TCR repertoire was observed across regions, with about 75-97.7% of clones restricted to a single region, representing a lower overlap than in localized NSCLC. Tumors had lower T-cell density, richness and clonality than adjacent lung tissue, but the difference in density was not significant. Higher copy number aberration burden was negatively correlated with tumor T-cell density, richness and clonality. The study was limited by a small sample size because surgical resection is uncommon in small-cell lung cancer, and the findings require validation. Every specimen was formalin-fixed paraffin-embedded tissue, a material known to introduce sequencing artifacts.

The sample taken for sequencing was tumor tissue. The clonotype was recovered from a man in his fifties with small cell lung cancer. Here the chain combines TRBV20-1 and TRBJ1-2; there is no confident call for the D gene. At the DNA level, the sequence is TGCAGTGCTAGGGGTCAGCGGGGCTACACCTTC. It encodes CSARGQRGYTF.